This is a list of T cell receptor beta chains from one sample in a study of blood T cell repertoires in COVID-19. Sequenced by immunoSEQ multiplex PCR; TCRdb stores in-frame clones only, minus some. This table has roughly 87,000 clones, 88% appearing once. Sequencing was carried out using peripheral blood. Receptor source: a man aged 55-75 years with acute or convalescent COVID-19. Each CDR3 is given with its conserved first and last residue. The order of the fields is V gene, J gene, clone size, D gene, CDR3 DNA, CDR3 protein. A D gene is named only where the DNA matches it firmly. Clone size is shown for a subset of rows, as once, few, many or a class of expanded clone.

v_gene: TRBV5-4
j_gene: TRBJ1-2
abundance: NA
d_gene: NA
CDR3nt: TGTGCCAGCAGCTTAAATGGGGGCGGCTATGGCTACACCTTC
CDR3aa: CASSLNGGGYGYTF

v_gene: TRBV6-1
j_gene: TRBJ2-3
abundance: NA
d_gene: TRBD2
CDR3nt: TGTGCCAGCAGTGTGGTTAGCGGGACATTTGAGGTGGCAGATACGCAGTATTTT
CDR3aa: CASSVVSGTFEVADTQYF

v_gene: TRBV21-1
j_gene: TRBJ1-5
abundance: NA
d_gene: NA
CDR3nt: TGTGCCAGCAGCAAAGCGCTTTTTAAAGGAGGCAATCAGCCCCAGCATTTT
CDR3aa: CASSKALFKGGNQPQHF

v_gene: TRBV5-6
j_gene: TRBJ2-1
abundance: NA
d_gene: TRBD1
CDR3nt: TGTGCCAGCAGCTTGCCGGGACAGGGGGATCCTGAGCAGTTCTTC
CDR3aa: CASSLPGQGDPEQFF

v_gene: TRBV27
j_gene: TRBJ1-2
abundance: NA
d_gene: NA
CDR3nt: TGTGCCAGCGGTCCCCTTTCTAGCTATGGCTACACCTTC
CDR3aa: CASGPLSSYGYTF

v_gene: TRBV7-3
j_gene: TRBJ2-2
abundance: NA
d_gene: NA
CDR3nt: TGTGCCAGCAGCTCCCGCGGGGCGAACACCGGGGAGCTGTTTTTT
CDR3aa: CASSSRGANTGELFF

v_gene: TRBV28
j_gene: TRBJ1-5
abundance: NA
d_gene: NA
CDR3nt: TGTGCCAGCAGTCCCAGGGTTGGCAATCAGCCCCAGCATTTT
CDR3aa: CASSPRVGNQPQHF

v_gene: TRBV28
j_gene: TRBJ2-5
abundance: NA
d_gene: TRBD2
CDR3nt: TGTGCCAGCAGTTTACCCGGGCGGGGGGCAGAGACCCAGTACTTC
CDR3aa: CASSLPGRGAETQYF

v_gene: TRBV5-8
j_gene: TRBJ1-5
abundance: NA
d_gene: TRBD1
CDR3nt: TGTGCCAGCAGCCCAGGGACAGCATATAGCAATCAGCCCCAGCATTTT
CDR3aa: CASSPGTAYSNQPQHF

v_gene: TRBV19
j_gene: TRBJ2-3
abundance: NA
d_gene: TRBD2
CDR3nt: TGTGCCAGTAGTCGTAGCGGGAGACAAGATACGCAGTATTTT
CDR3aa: CASSRSGRQDTQYF

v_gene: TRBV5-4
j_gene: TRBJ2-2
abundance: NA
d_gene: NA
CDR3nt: TGTGCCAGCAGCTTGGCGGGCACCGGGGAGCTGTTTTTT
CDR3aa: CASSLAGTGELFF

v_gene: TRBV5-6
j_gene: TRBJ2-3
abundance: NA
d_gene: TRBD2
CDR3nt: TGTGCCAGCAGCTTGGACGGGGGGGCAACAGATACGCAGTATTTT
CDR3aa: CASSLDGGATDTQYF

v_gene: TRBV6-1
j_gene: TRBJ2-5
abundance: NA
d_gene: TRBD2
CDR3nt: TGTGCCAGCAGTGGGAAGGAGGGAGGGTCCTTATTATGGGAGACCCAGTACTTC
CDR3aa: CASSGKEGGSLLWETQYF

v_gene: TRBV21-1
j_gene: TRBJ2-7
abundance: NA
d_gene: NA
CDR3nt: TGTGCCAGCACCAATGGGACTAGCGGCTCCTACGAGCAGTACTTC
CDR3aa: CASTNGTSGSYEQYF

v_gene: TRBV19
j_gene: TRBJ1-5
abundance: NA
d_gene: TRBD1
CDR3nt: TGTGCCAGTAGTATATTCGACAGGGGATGGAATCAGCCCCAGCATTTT
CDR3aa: CASSIFDRGWNQPQHF

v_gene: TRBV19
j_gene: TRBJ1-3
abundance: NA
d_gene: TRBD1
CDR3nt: TGTGCCAGTAGTATGGCACAGGGGGTACCGAACACCATATATTTT
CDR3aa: CASSMAQGVPNTIYF

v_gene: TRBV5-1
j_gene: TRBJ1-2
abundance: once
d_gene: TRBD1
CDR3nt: TGCGCCAGCAGCTTGGTCGTCGGACAGGGGGGAAGTGGTGGCTACACCTTC
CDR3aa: CASSLVVGQGGSGGYTF

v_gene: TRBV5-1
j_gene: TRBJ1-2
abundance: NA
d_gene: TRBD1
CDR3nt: TGCGCCAGCAGCCTAGGGACAGGGCCCTATGGCTACACCTTC
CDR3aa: CASSLGTGPYGYTF

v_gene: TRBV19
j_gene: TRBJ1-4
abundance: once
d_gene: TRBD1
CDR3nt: TGTGCCAGTAAACAGGGGGCAGGGAATGAAAAACTGTTTTTT
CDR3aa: CASKQGAGNEKLFF

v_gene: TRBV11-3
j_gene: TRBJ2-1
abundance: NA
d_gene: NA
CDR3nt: TGTGCCAGCAGCACCGGACTACTTTACAATGAGCAGTTCTTC
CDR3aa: CASSTGLLYNEQFF

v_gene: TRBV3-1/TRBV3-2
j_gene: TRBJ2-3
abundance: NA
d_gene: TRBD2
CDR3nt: TGTGCCAGCAGCCAAGATCTAGCGGGGGGCACAGATACGCAGTATTTT
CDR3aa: CASSQDLAGGTDTQYF

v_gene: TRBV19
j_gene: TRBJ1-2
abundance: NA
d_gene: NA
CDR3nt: TGTGCCACCGCGACAGGAAACTATGGCTACACCTTC
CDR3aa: CATATGNYGYTF

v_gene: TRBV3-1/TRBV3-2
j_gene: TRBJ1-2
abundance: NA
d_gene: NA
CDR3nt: TGTGCCAGCAGCCAAGGACTCAGGGGAACGTCCCCGCTCTATGGCTACACCTTC
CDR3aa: CASSQGLRGTSPLYGYTF

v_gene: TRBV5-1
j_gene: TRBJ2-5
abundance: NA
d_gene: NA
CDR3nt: TGCGCCAGCAGCCCAGGAGGGGCCCAAGAGACCCAGTACTTC
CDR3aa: CASSPGGAQETQYF

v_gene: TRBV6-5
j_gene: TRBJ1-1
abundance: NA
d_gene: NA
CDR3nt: TGTGCCAGCAGGGATCTTGGACAGATGAACACTGAAGCTTTCTTT
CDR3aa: CASRDLGQMNTEAFF

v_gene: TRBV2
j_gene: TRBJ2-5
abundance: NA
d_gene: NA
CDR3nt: TGTGCCAACTCCCGTGGGCAGGGAATCCAAGAGACCCAGTACTTC
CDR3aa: CANSRGQGIQETQYF

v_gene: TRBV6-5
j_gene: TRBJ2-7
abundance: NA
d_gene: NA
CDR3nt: TGTGCCAGCAGGGAGGCGACGCGGGACTACGAGCAGTACTTC
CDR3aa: CASREATRDYEQYF

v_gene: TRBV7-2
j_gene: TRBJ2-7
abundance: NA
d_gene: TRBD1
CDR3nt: TGTGCCAGCAGCTTAGCACGGACAGGGGCATACGAGCAGTACTTC
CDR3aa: CASSLARTGAYEQYF

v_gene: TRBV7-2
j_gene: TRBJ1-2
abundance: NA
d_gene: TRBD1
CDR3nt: TGTGCCAGCAGCTTAGTTTCCAGGGACAGGGGGCGCAGAAGCTATGGCTACACCTTC
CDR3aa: CASSLVSRDRGRRSYGYTF

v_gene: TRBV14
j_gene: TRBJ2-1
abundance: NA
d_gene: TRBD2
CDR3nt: TGTGCCAGCAGCCAAGATCGCGGGAGCTATGGTGAGCAGTTCTTC
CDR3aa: CASSQDRGSYGEQFF